Listed here are 3 T cell receptor beta chains from one sample, sequenced in a study of T cell changes during pregnancy in multiple sclerosis. The data were produced by immunoSEQ multiplex PCR, yet TCRdb's version contains in-frame clones alone and is incomplete. This table holds about 38,000 clones, roughly nine tenths found once. This sample comprised CD8+ T cells from peripheral blood mononuclear cells, obtained in the third trimester of pregnancy. These receptors originate from a female donor with multiple sclerosis, enrolled in a pregnancy study.

The chain links TRBV9 to TRBJ2-7; D not resolved. Per germline, CDR1 SGDLS and CDR2 YYNGEE. Trimming removed 4 bases from V and 2 bases from J, with 10 bases in between. The CDR3 has 13 amino acids. The CDR3 sequence: CASSLGRAYEQYF. CDR3 sequence (DNA): TGTGCCAGCAGCTTAGGACGGGCCTACGAGCAGTACTTC.

The V and J genes are TRBV27 and TRBJ1-5; D is possibly TRBD1 (5 bases). The V end lost 6 bases, the J end lost 4 bases, and 13 bases lay between the germline ends. The CDR3 runs to 14 residues. Germline assignment: CDR1 MNHEY and CDR2 SMNVEV (reference sequence). CDR3 protein: CASSLGRGNQPQHF. CDR3 DNA sequence: TGTGCCAGCAGCTTAGGACGGGGGAATCAGCCCCAGCATTTT.

The chain recombines TRBV7-9 with TRBJ1-1, with 7 bases fitting TRBD1. Trimming cost V 4 bases and J 5 bases; bases outside gene matches: 4. The germline CDR1 and CDR2 sequences are SEHNR and FQNEAQ (reference sequence). The CDR3 has 13 amino acids. CDR3 protein: CASSSTTGTEAFF. The CDR3, as DNA: TGTGCCAGCAGCTCCACGACAGGGACTGAAGCTTTCTTT.